These 3 T cell receptor beta chains came from one sample sequenced in a study of technical replicates of blood from four donors. This table comes from immunoSEQ multiplex PCR, and its TCRdb copy is limited to in-frame clones, with some not included. The table has more than 90,000 clones, 85% to 95% seen once; the top ten hold roughly 0.3%. Sequences were obtained from T cells isolated from PBMCs. The receptors stem from a human donor in good health.

This clone has just a few counts. The V gene is TRBV2, the J gene TRBJ2-7; a weak D match, TRBD1 (6 bases). CDR1 SNHLY and CDR2 FYNNEI come from the germline V gene. CDR3 size: 12 residues. The ends were cut back, 6 bases at V and 3 bases at J, with 9 bases in the middle. Written as DNA, the CDR3 is TGTGCCAGCAGGGACAGCAACTACGAGCAGTACTTC. This sequence encodes CASRDSNYEQYF.

The chain uses TRBV28 and TRBJ2-6; D is unresolved. The CDR3 consists of 14 residues. The V end was cut by 2 bases, the J end by 4 bases, with 6 bases between. Per the germline V gene, CDR1 is MDHEN and CDR2 is SYDVKM. DNA of the CDR3: TGTGCCAGCAGTTTAGAGGCGGGGGCCAACGTCCTGACTTTC. Encoded protein: CASSLEAGANVLTF.

The chain has TRBV10-3 and TRBJ2-1; 7 bases map to TRBD1. The CDR3 extends over 15 amino acids. After removal of 7 bases from V and 3 bases from J, the junction contained 9 bases not matched to a gene. Germline loops: CDR1 ENHRY, CDR2 SYGVKD. The CDR3 spells CAITEGTDLYNEQFF. CDR3 nucleotides: TGTGCCATCACCGAAGGGACAGATCTCTACAATGAGCAGTTCTTC.